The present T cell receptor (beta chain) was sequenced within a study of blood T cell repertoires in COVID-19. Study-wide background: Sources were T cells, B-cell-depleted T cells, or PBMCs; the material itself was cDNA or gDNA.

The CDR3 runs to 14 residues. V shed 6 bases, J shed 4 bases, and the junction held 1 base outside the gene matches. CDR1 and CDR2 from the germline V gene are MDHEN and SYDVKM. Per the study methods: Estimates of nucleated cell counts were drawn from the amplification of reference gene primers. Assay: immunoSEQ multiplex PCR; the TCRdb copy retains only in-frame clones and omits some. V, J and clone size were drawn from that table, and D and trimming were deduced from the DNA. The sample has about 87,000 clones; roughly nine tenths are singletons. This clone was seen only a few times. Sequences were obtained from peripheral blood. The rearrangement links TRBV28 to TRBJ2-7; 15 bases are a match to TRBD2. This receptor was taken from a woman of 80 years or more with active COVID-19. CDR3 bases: TGTGCCAGCAGGGGGACTAGCGGGAGGTACGAGCAGTACTTC. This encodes CASRGTSGRYEQYF.